The 28 T cell receptor beta chains given below trace back to one sample, sequenced in a study of blood T cell repertoires in COVID-19. Profiling relied on immunoSEQ multiplex PCR, and the TCRdb table lists in-frame clones only, not all of them. The repertoire includes approximately 66,000 clones, around 92% of them detected once, and less than 1.5% sits in the top ten. Sequencing was carried out using peripheral blood. These receptors all stem from a man aged 55 to 70 with acute or convalescent COVID-19.

The genes are TRBV9 and TRBJ2-3; TRBD2 agrees at 9 bases. The V segment lost 3 bases and the J segment 9 bases; nucleotides outside the gene matches: 14. This CDR3 contains 16 residues. Per germline, CDR1 SGDLS and CDR2 YYNGEE. The CDR3, as DNA: TGTGCCAGCAGCGCCCCGGGGCGGGGGGGGAGTTGGACGCAGTATTTT. Translated: CASSAPGRGGSWTQYF.

The chain uses TRBV19 and TRBJ2-7; D is possibly TRBD1 (6 bases). This CDR3 region has 15 residues. Per the germline V gene, CDR1 is LNHDA and CDR2 is SQIVND (reference sequence). The V gene lost 5 bases and the J gene lost 7 bases, with 21 bases spanning the gap. CDR3 sequence: CASSVSGTPVLEQYF. The CDR3 coding sequence is TGTGCCAGTAGTGTTTCCGGGACACCAGTCTTGGAGCAGTACTTC.

The V call is TRBV24-1, the J call TRBJ2-3; TRBD2 is a possible D gene (5 bases). The length of the CDR3 is 12 residues. V dropped 9 bases and J dropped 2 bases, with 8 bases sitting between them. Looked up from germline, CDR1 is KGHDR and CDR2 is SFDVKD. CDR3 nucleotides: TGTGCCACCGCCGGGGACACAGATACGCAGTATTTT. This codes for CATAGDTDTQYF.

The chain links TRBV7-9 to TRBJ2-7; 8 bases line up with TRBD2. V shed 5 bases, J shed 2 bases, and the junction held 8 bases outside the gene matches. Germline CDR1 SEHNR, CDR2 FQNEAQ (reference sequence). This CDR3 contains 15 residues. The DNA of the CDR3 is TGTGCCAGCAGCCCTAAAGGCGGGGGGACCTACGAGCAGTACTTC. This encodes CASSPKGGGTYEQYF.

This clone is a singleton in its sample. J is TRBJ1-2 and V is TRBV5-1, with TRBD1 matching over 9 bases. With 0 bases clipped from V and 6 bases from J, the junction kept 6 bases outside the gene matches. The CDR3 consists of 15 residues. In germline, CDR1 is SGHRS, CDR2 YFSETQ. In DNA, the CDR3 is TGCGCCAGCAGCTTGGCTGAGACAGGGGGGGATGGCTACACCTTC. It encodes CASSLAETGGDGYTF. Combining the CDR3 with reference TRBV5-1 and TRBJ1-2 gives the whole variable domain KAGVTQTPRYLIKTRGQQVTLSCSPISGHRSVSWYQQTPGQGLQFLFEYFSETQRNKGNFPGRFSGRQFSNSRSEMNVSTLELGDSALYLCASSLAETGGDGYTFGSGTRLTVV.

J is TRBJ1-3 and V is TRBV10-3, with 8 nucleotides matching TRBD1. Germline V CDR1 and CDR2: ENHRY, SYGVKD. The CDR3 loop spans 16 amino acids. The trim removed 6 bases at V and 4 bases at J, leaving 11 bases unmatched. The CDR3 bases are TGTGCCATCAGATACCAGGGGGCACAGTCCGGAAACACCATATATTTT. The encoded protein is CAIRYQGAQSGNTIYF.

J is TRBJ1-5 and V is TRBV29-1; TRBD1 aligns across 7 bases. This CDR3 is 14 amino acids long. Germline CDR1 reads SQVTM; CDR2 reads ANQGSEA. Germline trimming cut 7 bases from V and 2 bases from J; bases unmatched to any gene: 8. The CDR3 is CSALTGVRNQPQHF. The DNA of the CDR3 is TGCAGCGCCCTTACAGGGGTGCGCAATCAGCCCCAGCATTTT.

The gene calls are TRBV19 and TRBJ1-5, with 7 nucleotides matching TRBD1. Germline CDR1 and CDR2: LNHDA and SQIVND (reference sequence). The CDR3 has 14 residues. Trimming cost V 8 bases and J 4 bases; bases outside gene matches: 8. This chain's CDR3 is CASSSGTVNQPQHF. CDR3 bases: TGTGCCAGTTCCTCCGGGACAGTTAATCAGCCCCAGCATTTT.

The CDR3 bases are TGTGCCAGTAGTATTCGGACAGGGCAGTCCGGCACTGAAGCTTTCTTT. Its protein is CASSIRTGQSGTEAFF. J is TRBJ1-1 and V is TRBV19, with 8 bases fitting TRBD1. V shed 3 bases, J shed 4 bases, and the junction held 10 bases outside the gene matches. CDR3 length: 16 amino acids. CDR1 is LNHDA, CDR2 SQIVND, per germline (reference sequence).

In nucleotides, the CDR3 is TGCGCCAGCAGTTCCGGGACTACCACCCTCCACTTT. The encoded protein is CASSSGTTTLHF. This chain links TRBV5-1 with TRBJ1-6, with D maybe TRBD1 (5 bases). The germline V gene has CDR1 SGHRS and CDR2 YFSETQ. The CDR3 runs 12 residues. V gave up 5 bases and J gave up 14 bases, with 14 bases separating them.

The genes are TRBV19 and TRBJ1-4; possible D gene TRBD1, 6 bases. The CDR3 runs 15 residues. Germline CDR1 is LNHDA and CDR2 is SQIVND (reference sequence). The V end was cut by 7 bases, the J end by 0 bases, with 12 bases between. The CDR3 DNA is TGTGCCAGTAAACACAGGGAATCAACTAATGAAAAACTGTTTTTT. Encoded protein: CASKHRESTNEKLFF.

The chain has TRBV10-3 and TRBJ1-3; the D is unclear. Germline V gene data show CDR1 as ENHRY and CDR2 as SYGVKD. V lost 3 bases and J lost 0, with 9 bases in between. This CDR3 contains 15 residues. This chain's CDR3 is CAISDQANSGNTIYF. The CDR3 DNA is TGTGCCATCAGTGATCAGGCTAACTCTGGAAACACCATATATTTT.

This clone was detected only a few times. V usage is TRBV5-1 and J usage is TRBJ1-1; 8 bases align to TRBD1. V trimming: 4 bases; J trimming: 4 bases; junction bases outside the gene matches: 6. Germline lookup yields CDR1 SGHRS and CDR2 YFSETQ. The CDR3 is made up of 14 amino acids. CDR3 DNA sequence: TGCGCCAGCAGCGCCCTACAGGGGGGCACTGAAGCTTTCTTT. Its protein product is CASSALQGGTEAFF.

The gene calls are TRBV9 and TRBJ2-3, with 7 bases aligning to TRBD1. This CDR3 spans 14 amino acids. The V segment lost 3 bases and the J segment 3 bases; nucleotides outside the gene matches: 4. Germline V gene lookup returns CDR1 SGDLS and CDR2 YYNGEE. CDR3 nucleotides: TGTGCCAGCAGCGCCAGACAGGGAACAGATACGCAGTATTTT. Its translation: CASSARQGTDTQYF.

The gene calls are TRBV5-1 and TRBJ2-1; TRBD2 aligns across 12 bases. In germline, CDR1 is SGHRS, CDR2 YFSETQ. The CDR3 is 15 amino acids. V lost 2 bases, J lost 10 bases, and 7 bases stayed unmatched. CDR3 amino acids: CASSLLAGGPEEQFF. The CDR3 nucleotides read TGCGCCAGCAGCTTACTAGCGGGGGGCCCCGAGGAGCAGTTCTTC.

The rearrangement joins TRBV25-1 to TRBJ1-2; the D is unclear. Looked up from germline, CDR1 is MGHDK and CDR2 is SYGVNS. There are 11 residues in the CDR3. With 0 bases removed from V and 6 bases from J, the gap between germline ends came to 2 bases. The CDR3 protein is CASSEYNGYTF. The CDR3 DNA reads TGTGCCAGCAGTGAATATAATGGCTACACCTTC.

The chain recombines TRBV3-1 (or the pseudogene TRBV3-2) with TRBJ2-3; D might be TRBD2 (6 bases). With 7 bases removed from V and 7 bases from J, the gap between germline ends came to 12 bases. Germline loops: CDR1 LGHDT, CDR2 YNNKEL (reference sequence). CDR3 size: 12 residues. This CDR3 is CASMGGGYTQYF. Written as DNA, the CDR3 is TGTGCCAGCATGGGGGGTGGTTATACGCAGTATTTT.

The chain has TRBV6-5 and TRBJ1-2; D not certain. Germline V lookup: CDR1 MNHEY, CDR2 SVGAGI. Between the trimmed V and J ends, which lost 0 bases and 4 bases, there was a span of 9 bases. This CDR3 spans 14 amino acids. The CDR3 loop reads CASSYSTPPYGYTF. The CDR3 DNA sequence: TGTGCCAGCAGTTACTCGACACCCCCCTATGGCTACACCTTC.

This rearrangement joins TRBV7-2 to TRBJ1-1; 8 nucleotides align to TRBD1. This CDR3 contains 15 residues. Germline lookup yields CDR1 SGHTA and CDR2 FQGNSA. Trimming at V came to 3 bases and at J to 5 bases, leaving 8 bases not matched to a gene. CDR3: CASSFTSGGGTEAFF. CDR3 DNA: TGTGCCAGCAGCTTTACCTCAGGGGGCGGTACTGAAGCTTTCTTT. The full variable domain, in which reference TRBV7-2 and TRBJ1-1 provide the parts outside the CDR3, is GAGVSQSPSNKVTEKGKDVELRCDPISGHTALYWYRQSLGQGLEFLIYFQGNSAPDKSGLPSDRFSAERTGGSVSTLTIQRTQQEDSAVYLCASSFTSGGGTEAFFGQGTRLTVV.

The chain is built from TRBV19 and TRBJ1-5; TRBD1 aligns across 7 bases. From germline, CDR1 is LNHDA and CDR2 SQIVND (reference sequence). There are 16 residues in the CDR3. Unmatched junction bases numbered 14, after V lost 3 bases and J lost 9 bases. The CDR3 DNA follows: TGTGCCAGTAGTATTAACCCCCGGGACAGCCTATCGCCCCAGCATTTT. This gives the protein CASSINPRDSLSPQHF.

The table lists this clone with a few counts. The chain recombines TRBV10-2 with TRBJ2-1; 9 bases are shared with TRBD2. Trimming took 7 bases from V and 7 from J; bases not matched to a gene: 11. CDR3 length equals 15 residues. Germline assignment: CDR1 WSHSY and CDR2 SAAADI. The DNA of the CDR3 is TGCGCCAGCAAACTGCGGGGGGGCCTTCCGAATGAGCAGTTCTTC. It translates to CASKLRGGLPNEQFF.

This chain joins TRBV5-1 and TRBJ2-1; weak D call: TRBD1 (6 bases). The length of the CDR3 is 15 residues. V was trimmed by 4 bases and J by 0 bases, leaving 11 bases between them. Germline V gene lookup returns CDR1 SGHRS and CDR2 YFSETQ. The CDR3 coding sequence is TGCGCCAGCAGCAATGACAGGAGCTCCTACAATGAGCAGTTCTTC. It specifies CASSNDRSSYNEQFF.

The chain links TRBV5-4 to TRBJ2-4, with D possibly being TRBD2 (6 bases). The CDR3 totals 16 residues. Trimming took 2 bases from V and 0 from J, leaving 12 bases between them. Germline CDR1 and CDR2: SGHNT and YYREEE (reference sequence). The CDR3 region has the DNA TGTGCCAGCAGCTTACCGGGGGATATAGCCAAAAACATTCAGTACTTC. Translation: CASSLPGDIAKNIQYF.

The chain uses TRBV2 and TRBJ2-3, with D perhaps TRBD1 (6 bases). The CDR3 length is 14 residues. The germline V gene has CDR1 SNHLY and CDR2 FYNNEI. The V end was cut by 8 bases, the J end by 1 base, with 13 bases between. DNA of the CDR3: TGTGCCAGCCGTAAGGGACATCGCACAGATACGCAGTATTTT. Translation: CASRKGHRTDTQYF.

V and J are TRBV30 and TRBJ1-3; D is possibly TRBD1 (5 bases). The CDR3 consists of 15 residues. Germline CDR1 is GTSNPN and CDR2 is SVGIG (reference sequence). V shed 0 bases and J shed 2 bases, with 11 bases lying between them. The CDR3 nucleotides read TGTGCCTGGAGTGTTGGGGGGAGTGCTGGAAACACCATATATTTT. This sequence encodes CAWSVGGSAGNTIYF.

As concerns this clone: At one boundary the junction diverges from the germline segment, which might be a read error. This chain links TRBV6-2 or TRBV6-3 with TRBJ2-1, with a possible D match to TRBD1 (5 bases). CDR3 size: 15 residues. CDR1 MNHEY and CDR2 SVGEGT come from the germline V gene. The CDR3 protein is CASRYSSQPGNEQFF. CDR3 nucleotide sequence: TGTGCCAGCAGGTACTCCTCCCAACCAGGGAATGAGCAGTTCTTC.

This clone occurred once. The rearrangement uses TRBV27 and TRBJ1-6, with D possibly TRBD1 on 6 matching bases. V was shortened by 8 bases and J by 7 bases, with 12 bases between the two germline ends. The germline V gene has CDR1 MNHEY and CDR2 SMNVEV (reference sequence). The CDR3 spans 13 residues. In nucleotides, the CDR3 is TGTGCCAGCCGCTGGGGACAAAATTCACCCCTCCACTTT. This codes for CASRWGQNSPLHF.

The V call is TRBV3-1 (or the pseudogene TRBV3-2), the J call TRBJ2-7; no firm D call. Per the germline V gene, CDR1 is LGHDT and CDR2 is YNNKEL (reference sequence). This CDR3 has 12 amino acids. Trimming removed 0 bases from V and 4 bases from J, with 4 bases in between. This CDR3 is CASSQDPYEQYF. DNA of the CDR3: TGTGCCAGCAGCCAAGATCCTTACGAGCAGTACTTC.